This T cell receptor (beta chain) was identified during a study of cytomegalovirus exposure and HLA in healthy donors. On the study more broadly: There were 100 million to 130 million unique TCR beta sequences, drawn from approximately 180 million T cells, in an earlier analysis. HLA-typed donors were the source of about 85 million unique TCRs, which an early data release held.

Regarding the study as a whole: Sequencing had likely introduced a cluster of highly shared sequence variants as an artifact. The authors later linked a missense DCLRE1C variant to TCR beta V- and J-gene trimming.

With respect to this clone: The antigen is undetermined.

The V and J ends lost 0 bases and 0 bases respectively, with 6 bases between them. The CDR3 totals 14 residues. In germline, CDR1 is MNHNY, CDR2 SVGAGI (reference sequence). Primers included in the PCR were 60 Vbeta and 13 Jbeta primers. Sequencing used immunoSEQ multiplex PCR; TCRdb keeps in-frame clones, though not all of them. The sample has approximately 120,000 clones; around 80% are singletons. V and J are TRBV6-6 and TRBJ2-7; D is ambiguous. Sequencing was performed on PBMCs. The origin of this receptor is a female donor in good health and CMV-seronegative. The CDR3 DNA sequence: TGTGCCAGCAGTTACTCTCCCGGCTCCTACGAGCAGTACTTC. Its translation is CASSYSPGSYEQYF.